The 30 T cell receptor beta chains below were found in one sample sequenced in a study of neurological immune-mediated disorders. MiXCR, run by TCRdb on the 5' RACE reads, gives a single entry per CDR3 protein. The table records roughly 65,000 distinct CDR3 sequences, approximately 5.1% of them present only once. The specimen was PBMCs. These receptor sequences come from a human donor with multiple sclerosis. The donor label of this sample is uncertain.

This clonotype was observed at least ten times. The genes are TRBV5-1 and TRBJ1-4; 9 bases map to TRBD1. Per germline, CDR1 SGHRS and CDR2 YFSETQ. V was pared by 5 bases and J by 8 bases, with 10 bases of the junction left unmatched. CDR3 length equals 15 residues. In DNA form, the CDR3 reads TGCGCCAGCAGGGTCGGGACAGGGTCTGGCGAAAAACTGTTTTTT. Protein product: CASRVGTGSGEKLFF.

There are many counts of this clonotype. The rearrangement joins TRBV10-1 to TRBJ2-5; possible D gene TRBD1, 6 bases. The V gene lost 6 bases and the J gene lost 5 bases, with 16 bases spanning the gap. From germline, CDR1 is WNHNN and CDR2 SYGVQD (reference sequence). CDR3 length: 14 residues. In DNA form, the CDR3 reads TGCGCCAGCAGCCCCCAGGGGTTGAGGGAGACCCAGTACTTC. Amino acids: CASSPQGLRETQYF.

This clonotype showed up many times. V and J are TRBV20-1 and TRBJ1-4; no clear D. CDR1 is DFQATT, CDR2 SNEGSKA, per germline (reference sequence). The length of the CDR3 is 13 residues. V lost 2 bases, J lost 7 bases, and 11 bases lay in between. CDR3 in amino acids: CSARPTRGEKLFF. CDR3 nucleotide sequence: TGCAGTGCTAGACCGACACGGGGTGAAAAACTGTTTTTT.

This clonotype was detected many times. CDR3 nucleotide sequence: TGTGCCAGCAGTCGGGACAGGCACGAGCAGTACTTC. As protein: CASSRDRHEQYF. The chain links TRBV12-3 or TRBV12-4 to TRBJ2-7; 8 bases agree with TRBD1. The CDR3 is 12 amino acids. Trimming cost V 5 bases and J 5 bases; bases outside gene matches: 2.

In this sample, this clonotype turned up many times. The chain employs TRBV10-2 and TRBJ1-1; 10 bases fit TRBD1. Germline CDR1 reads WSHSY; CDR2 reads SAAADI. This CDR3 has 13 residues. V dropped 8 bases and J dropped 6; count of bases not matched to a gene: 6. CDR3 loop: CASADRGLAEAFF. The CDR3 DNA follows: TGCGCCAGCGCGGACAGGGGGTTAGCTGAAGCTTTCTTT.

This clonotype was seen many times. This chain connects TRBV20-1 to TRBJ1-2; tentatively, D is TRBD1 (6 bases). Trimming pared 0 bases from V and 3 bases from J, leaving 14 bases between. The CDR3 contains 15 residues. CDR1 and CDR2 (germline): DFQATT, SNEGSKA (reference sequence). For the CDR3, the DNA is TGCAGTGCTAGAGATCGCGGCAGGGGATACTATGGCTACACCTTC. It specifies CSARDRGRGYYGYTF.

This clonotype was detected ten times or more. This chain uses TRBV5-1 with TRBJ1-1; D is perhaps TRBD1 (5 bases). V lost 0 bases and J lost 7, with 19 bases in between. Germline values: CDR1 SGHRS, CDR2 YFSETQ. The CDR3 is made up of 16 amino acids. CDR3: CASSLAQASLSGEAFF. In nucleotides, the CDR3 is TGCGCCAGCAGCTTGGCACAGGCCTCATTATCGGGTGAAGCTTTCTTT.

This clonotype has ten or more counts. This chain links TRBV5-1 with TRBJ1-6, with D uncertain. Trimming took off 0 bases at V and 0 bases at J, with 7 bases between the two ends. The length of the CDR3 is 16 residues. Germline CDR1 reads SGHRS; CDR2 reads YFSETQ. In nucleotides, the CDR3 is TGCGCCAGCAGCTTGGTGGGAACCTCCTATAATTCACCCCTCCACTTT. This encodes CASSLVGTSYNSPLHF.

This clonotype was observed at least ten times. CDR3 in amino acids: CSAITGGYGYTF. CDR3 DNA sequence: TGCAGTGCAATCACAGGGGGCTATGGCTACACCTTC. The J gene is TRBJ1-2, the V gene TRBV20-1; TRBD1 matches at 8 bases. With 6 bases clipped from V and 4 bases from J, the junction kept 4 bases outside the gene matches. The CDR3 has 12 residues. The germline V gene has CDR1 DFQATT and CDR2 SNEGSKA (reference sequence).

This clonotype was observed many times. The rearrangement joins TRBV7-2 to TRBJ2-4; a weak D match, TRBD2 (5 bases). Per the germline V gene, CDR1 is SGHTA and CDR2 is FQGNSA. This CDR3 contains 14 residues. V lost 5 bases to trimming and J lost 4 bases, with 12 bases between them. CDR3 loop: CASSPHGLKNIQYF. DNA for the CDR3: TGTGCCAGCAGCCCGCACGGACTGAAAAACATTCAGTACTTC.

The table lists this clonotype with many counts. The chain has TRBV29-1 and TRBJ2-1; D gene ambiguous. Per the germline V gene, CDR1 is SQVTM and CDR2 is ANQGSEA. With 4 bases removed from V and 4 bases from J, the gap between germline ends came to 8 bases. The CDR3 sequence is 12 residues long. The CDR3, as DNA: TGCAGCGTTGCTGGGCAGTACAATGAGCAGTTCTTC. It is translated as CSVAGQYNEQFF.

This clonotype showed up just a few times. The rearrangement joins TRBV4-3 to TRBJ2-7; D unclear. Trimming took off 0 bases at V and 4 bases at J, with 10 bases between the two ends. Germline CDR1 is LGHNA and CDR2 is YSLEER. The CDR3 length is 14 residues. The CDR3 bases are TGCGCCAGCAGCCAAGATCTTTTAGATTACGAGCAGTACTTC. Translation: CASSQDLLDYEQYF.

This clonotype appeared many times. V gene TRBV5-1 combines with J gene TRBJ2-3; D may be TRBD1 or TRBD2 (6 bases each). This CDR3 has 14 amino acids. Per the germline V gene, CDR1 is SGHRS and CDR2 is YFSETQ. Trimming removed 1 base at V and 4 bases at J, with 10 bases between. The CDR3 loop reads CASSLTGRSDTQYF. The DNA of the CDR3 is TGCGCCAGCAGCTTGACAGGGAGGTCAGATACGCAGTATTTT.

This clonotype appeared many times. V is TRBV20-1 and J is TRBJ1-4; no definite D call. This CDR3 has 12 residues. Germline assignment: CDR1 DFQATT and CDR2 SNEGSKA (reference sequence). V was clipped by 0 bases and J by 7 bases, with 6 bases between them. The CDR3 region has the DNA TGCAGTGCTAGAGAGGGAACTGAAAAACTGTTTTTT. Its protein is CSAREGTEKLFF.

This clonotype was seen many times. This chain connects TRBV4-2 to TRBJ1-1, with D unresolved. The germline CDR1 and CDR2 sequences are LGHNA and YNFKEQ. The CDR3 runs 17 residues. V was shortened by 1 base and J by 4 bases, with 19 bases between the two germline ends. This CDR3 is CASSQGSEGRYSTEAFF. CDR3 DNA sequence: TGTGCCAGCAGCCAAGGGTCGGAGGGCCGCTATTCCACTGAAGCTTTCTTT.

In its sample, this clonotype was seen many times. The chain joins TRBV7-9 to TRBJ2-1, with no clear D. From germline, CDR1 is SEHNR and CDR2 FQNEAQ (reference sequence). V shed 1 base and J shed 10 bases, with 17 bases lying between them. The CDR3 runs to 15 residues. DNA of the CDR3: TGTGCCAGCAGCTTAGTTTCCCTGGGGAACAGCGAGCAGTTCTTC. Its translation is CASSLVSLGNSEQFF.

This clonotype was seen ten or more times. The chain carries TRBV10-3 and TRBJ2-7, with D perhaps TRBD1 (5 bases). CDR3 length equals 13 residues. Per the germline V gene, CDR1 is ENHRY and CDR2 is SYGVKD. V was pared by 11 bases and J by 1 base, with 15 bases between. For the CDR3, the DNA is TGTGCCTCACAGGCTCCAGCGTCCTACGAGCAGTACTTC. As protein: CASQAPASYEQYF.

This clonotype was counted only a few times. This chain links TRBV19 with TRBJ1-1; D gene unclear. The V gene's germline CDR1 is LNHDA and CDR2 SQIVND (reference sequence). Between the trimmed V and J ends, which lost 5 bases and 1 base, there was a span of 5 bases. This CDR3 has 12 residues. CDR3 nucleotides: TGTGCCAGTAGTGCACAGAACACTGAAGCTTTCTTT. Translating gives CASSAQNTEAFF.

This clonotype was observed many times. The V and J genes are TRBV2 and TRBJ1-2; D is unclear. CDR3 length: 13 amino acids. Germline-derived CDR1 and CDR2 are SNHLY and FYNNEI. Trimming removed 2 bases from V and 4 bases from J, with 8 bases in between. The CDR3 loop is CASSERLLYGYTF. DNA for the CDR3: TGTGCCAGCAGTGAACGCCTCCTCTATGGCTACACCTTC.

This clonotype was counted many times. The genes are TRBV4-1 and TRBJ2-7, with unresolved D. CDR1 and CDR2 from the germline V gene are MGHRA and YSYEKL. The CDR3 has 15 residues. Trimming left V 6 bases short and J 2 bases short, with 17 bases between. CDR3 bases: TGCGCCAGCAGATTGTCAGGCAAAAAGGCCTACGAGCAGTACTTC. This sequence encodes CASRLSGKKAYEQYF.

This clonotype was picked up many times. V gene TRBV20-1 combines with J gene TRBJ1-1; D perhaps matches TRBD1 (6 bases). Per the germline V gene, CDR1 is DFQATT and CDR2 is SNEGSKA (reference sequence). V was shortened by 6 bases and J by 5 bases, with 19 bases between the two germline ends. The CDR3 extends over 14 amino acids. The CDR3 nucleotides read TGCAGTGCCCCTGACAGGTCGTCTAGGACTGAAGCTTTCTTT. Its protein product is CSAPDRSSRTEAFF.

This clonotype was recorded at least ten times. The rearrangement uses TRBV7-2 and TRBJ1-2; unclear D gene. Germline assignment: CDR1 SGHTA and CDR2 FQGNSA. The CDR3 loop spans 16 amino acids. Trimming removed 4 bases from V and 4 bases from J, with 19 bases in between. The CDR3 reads CASSSGVTGLPYGYTF. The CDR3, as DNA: TGTGCCAGCAGCTCCGGTGTTACCGGGCTTCCCTATGGCTACACCTTC.

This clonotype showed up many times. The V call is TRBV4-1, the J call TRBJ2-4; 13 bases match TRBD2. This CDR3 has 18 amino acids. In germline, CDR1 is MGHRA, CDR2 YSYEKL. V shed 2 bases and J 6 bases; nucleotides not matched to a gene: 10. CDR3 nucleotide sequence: TGCGCCAGCAGCCAATCACCGCGGGGACTAGCGGGGAGAAACATTCAGTACTTC. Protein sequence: CASSQSPRGLAGRNIQYF.

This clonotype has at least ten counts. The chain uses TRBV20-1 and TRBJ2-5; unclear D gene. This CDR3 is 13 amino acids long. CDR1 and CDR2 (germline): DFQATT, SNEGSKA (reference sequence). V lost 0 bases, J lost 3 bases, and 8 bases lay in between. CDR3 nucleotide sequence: TGCAGTGCTAGAGAGGTCAGAGAAGAGACCCAGTACTTC. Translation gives CSAREVREETQYF.

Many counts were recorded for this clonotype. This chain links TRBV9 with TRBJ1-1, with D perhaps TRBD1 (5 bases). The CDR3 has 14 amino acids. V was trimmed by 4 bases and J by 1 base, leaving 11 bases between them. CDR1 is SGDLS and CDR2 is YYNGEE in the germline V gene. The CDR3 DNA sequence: TGTGCCAGCAGCCTAAATACAGGGAACACTGAAGCTTTCTTT. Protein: CASSLNTGNTEAFF.

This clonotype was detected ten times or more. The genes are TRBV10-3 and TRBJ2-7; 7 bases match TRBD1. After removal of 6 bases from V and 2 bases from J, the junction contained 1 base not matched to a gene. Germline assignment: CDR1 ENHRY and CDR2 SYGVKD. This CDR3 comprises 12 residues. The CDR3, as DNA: TGTGCCATCAGGGGACAGACCTACGAGCAGTACTTC. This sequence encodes CAIRGQTYEQYF.

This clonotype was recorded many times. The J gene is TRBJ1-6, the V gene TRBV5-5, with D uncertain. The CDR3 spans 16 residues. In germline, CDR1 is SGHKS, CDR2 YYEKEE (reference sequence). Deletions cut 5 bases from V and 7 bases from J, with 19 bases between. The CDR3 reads CASRGNLVTSNSPLHF. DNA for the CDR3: TGTGCCAGCAGGGGGAACCTAGTTACCTCCAATTCACCCCTCCACTTT.

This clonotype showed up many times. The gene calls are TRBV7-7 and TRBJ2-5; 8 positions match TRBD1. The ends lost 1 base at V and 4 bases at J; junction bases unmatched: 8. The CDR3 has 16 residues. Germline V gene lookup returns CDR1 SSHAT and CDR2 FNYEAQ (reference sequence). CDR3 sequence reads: CASSLGGGRGPETQYF. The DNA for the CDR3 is TGTGCCAGCAGCTTAGGAGGGGGCAGGGGGCCAGAGACCCAGTACTTC.

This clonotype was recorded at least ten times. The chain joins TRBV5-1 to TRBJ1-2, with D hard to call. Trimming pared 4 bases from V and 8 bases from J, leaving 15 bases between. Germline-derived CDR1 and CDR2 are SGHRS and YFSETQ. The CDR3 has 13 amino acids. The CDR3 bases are TGCGCCAGCAGCCTTCAGGTAGCGGAAGGCTACACCTTC. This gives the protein CASSLQVAEGYTF.

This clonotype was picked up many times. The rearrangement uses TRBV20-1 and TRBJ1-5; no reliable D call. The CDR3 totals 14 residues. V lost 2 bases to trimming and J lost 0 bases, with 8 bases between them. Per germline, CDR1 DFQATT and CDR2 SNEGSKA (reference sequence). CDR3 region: CSARPYYSNQPQHF. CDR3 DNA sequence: TGCAGTGCTAGACCATACTATAGCAATCAGCCCCAGCATTTT.